This entry is about one TCR beta chain. Antigen: not known. Following RNA extraction, reverse transcription yielded cDNA that acted as the sequencing template. Clones were sequenced by immunoSEQ multiplex PCR, and TCRdb holds only the in-frame ones, with some missing. The sample yields around 130,000 clones, around three fifths seen once. This record belongs to a study of CD8+ T cells in alopecia areata. Study details: For 6 to 18 months, tofacitinib was taken, and 6 months off drug followed. Study-wide points: Tissue-resident alphabeta T cells belonging to normal skin likewise get sequenced within scalp specimens.

Peripheral blood, together with lesional scalp punch biopsies, was collected from alopecia areata patients. V lost 2 bases and J lost 3; bases outside the gene matches: 8. CDR1 and CDR2 (germline): MNHEY, SVGAGI. This CDR3 has 16 amino acids. The chain carries TRBV6-5 and TRBJ1-2; TRBD1 matches at 8 bases. This sequence was found in a human donor with alopecia areata. The material was CD4+ T cells sorted from blood, obtained at week 0. Written as DNA, the CDR3 is TGTGCCAGCAGTTACGGAACGGGACAGGCAGACTATGGCTACACCTTC. Translated: CASSYGTGQADYGYTF.